The 5 T cell receptor beta chains below were found in one sample sequenced in a study of blood T cell repertoires in COVID-19 (dated by TCRdb to the early 2020s). The library relied on the immunoSEQ multiplex PCR assay. Imported from immuneACCESS, the table was reduced by TCRdb to in-frame sequences with V and J called. These copies leave out some clones; in studies compared against another copy, an unresolved V gene accounts for under half, and the cause of the remainder is not known. The sample table shows about 170,000 clones, and roughly four fifths are seen once. Together, the top ten hold roughly 8% of the sample. The sequencing sample was made of peripheral blood. These receptors were collected from a man aged 35 to 55 who had recovered from COVID-19.

V gene TRBV2 combines with J gene TRBJ1-5; D perhaps matches TRBD1 (5 bases). Trimming took 0 bases from V and 5 from J, leaving 14 bases between them. Germline V CDR1 and CDR2: SNHLY, FYNNEI. This CDR3 region has 16 residues. The CDR3: CASSEALGGWDQPQHF. The CDR3, as DNA: TGTGCCAGCAGTGAAGCGCTGGGGGGATGGGATCAGCCCCAGCATTTT.

This chain links TRBV7-9 with TRBJ2-5, with 10 positions matching TRBD1. This CDR3 spans 14 amino acids. Germline trimming cut 5 bases from V and 5 bases from J; bases unmatched to any gene: 5. The germline V gene encodes CDR1 SEHNR and CDR2 FQNEAQ (reference sequence). The CDR3 region is CASSLTGGRETQYF. CDR3 bases: TGTGCCAGCAGCCTGACAGGGGGCCGGGAGACCCAGTACTTC.

The V call is TRBV11-3, the J call TRBJ2-7, with D perhaps matching TRBD1 (5 bases). Germline V gene data show CDR1 as SGHNT and CDR2 as YENEEA. The CDR3 consists of 12 residues. The V and J ends lost 5 bases and 7 bases respectively, with 12 bases between them. The CDR3 DNA is TGTGCCAGCAGCGAAGGGGCTTGGGAGCAGTACTTC. Its protein product is CASSEGAWEQYF.

The rearrangement uses TRBV2 and TRBJ2-5; TRBD2 is a possible D gene (5 bases). There are 12 residues in the CDR3. Per germline, CDR1 SNHLY and CDR2 FYNNEI. Trimming removed 1 base at V and 5 bases at J, with 5 bases between. CDR3 sequence reads: CASSEGGETQYF. The CDR3 region has the DNA TGTGCCAGCAGTGAAGGCGGGGAGACCCAGTACTTC.

The chain combines TRBV19 with TRBJ2-3; D is ambiguous. Germline CDR1 reads LNHDA; CDR2 reads SQIVND (reference sequence). The CDR3 spans 15 residues. Between the trimmed V and J ends, which lost 6 bases and 1 base, there was a span of 14 bases. CDR3 nucleotide sequence: TGTGCCAGTAGAAATCGTAGAGGTGGCACAGATACGCAGTATTTT. Its protein product is CASRNRRGGTDTQYF.